Presented here are 21 T cell receptor beta chains from one specimen sequenced in a study of blood T cell repertoires in COVID-19. Profiling relied on immunoSEQ multiplex PCR, and the TCRdb table lists in-frame clones only, not all of them. The table includes roughly 160,000 clones, around 80% detected once. The sample was peripheral blood. These receptors came from a woman aged 70-85 years who had recovered from COVID-19.

This chain connects TRBV5-6 to TRBJ1-4; the D gene is possibly TRBD1 (5 bases). Germline lookup yields CDR1 SGHDT and CDR2 YYEEEE. CDR3 size: 14 residues. Trimming took off 4 bases at V and 4 bases at J, with 11 bases between the two ends. The CDR3 sequence is CASSPGGYNEKLFF. The CDR3 DNA is TGTGCCAGCAGCCCGGGGGGGTATAATGAAAAACTGTTTTTT.

This clone was picked up one time. The gene calls are TRBV5-4 and TRBJ2-3; D may be TRBD2 (6 bases). Per the germline V gene, CDR1 is SGHNT and CDR2 is YYREEE (reference sequence). This CDR3 region has 16 residues. V was shortened by 0 bases and J by 0 bases, with 11 bases between the two germline ends. CDR3 sequence (DNA): TGTGCCAGCAGCTTGGCGGACGGGAGAAGCACAGATACGCAGTATTTT. Amino acid sequence: CASSLADGRSTDTQYF. Based on the CDR3 plus reference TRBV5-4 and TRBJ2-3, the full variable domain is ETGVTQSPTHLIKTRGQQVTLRCSSQSGHNTVSWYQQALGQGPQFIFQYYREEENGRGNFPPRFSGLQFPNYSSELNVNALELDDSALYLCASSLADGRSTDTQYFGPGTRLTVL.

The chain has TRBV3-1 (or the pseudogene TRBV3-2) and TRBJ2-1; 12 nucleotides match TRBD2. This CDR3 spans 15 amino acids. J was trimmed by 5 bases and V by 4 bases; bases with no gene match: 3. Germline lookup yields CDR1 LGHDT and CDR2 YNNKEL (reference sequence). The CDR3 bases are TGTGCCAGCAGCCCAAGACTAGCGGGAGACAATGAGCAGTTCTTC. It is translated as CASSPRLAGDNEQFF.

V gene TRBV3-1 (or the pseudogene TRBV3-2) combines with J gene TRBJ2-1; D perhaps matches TRBD2 (6 bases). Looked up from germline, CDR1 is LGHDT and CDR2 is YNNKEL (reference sequence). The V end was cut by 1 base, the J end by 8 bases, with 9 bases between. CDR3 length equals 13 residues. CDR3 coding DNA: TGTGCCAGCAGCCAAGTTCGGGACTATGAGCAGTTCTTC. This translates into CASSQVRDYEQFF.

This rearrangement joins TRBV19 to TRBJ1-4; D remains unclear. CDR1 is LNHDA, CDR2 SQIVND, per germline (reference sequence). V shed 4 bases and J shed 6 bases, with 9 bases lying between them. The length of the CDR3 is 13 residues. The CDR3 spells CASSTTGYEKLFF. For the CDR3, the DNA is TGTGCCAGTAGTACCACGGGGTATGAAAAACTGTTTTTT.

CDR3 sequence (DNA): TGTGCCAGCAGTCCACCCCAGGTCGTGTCCCAGCATTTT. Protein product: CASSPPQVVSQHF. The V call is TRBV28, the J call TRBJ1-5; D is unclear. Germline V lookup: CDR1 MDHEN, CDR2 SYDVKM. The germline V and J ends were trimmed by 5 bases and 11 bases, with 16 bases remaining between them. This CDR3 is built from 13 residues.

The chain carries TRBV7-2 and TRBJ1-1; D is unresolved. The germline V and J ends were trimmed by 4 bases and 3 bases, with 6 bases remaining between them. The CDR3 covers 12 residues. Germline CDR1 reads SGHTA; CDR2 reads FQGNSA. CDR3 sequence reads: CASSYRYTEAFF. The CDR3 bases are TGTGCCAGCAGCTACAGATACACTGAAGCTTTCTTT.

The chain employs TRBV4-1 and TRBJ2-7; TRBD1 is a possible D gene (5 bases). Trimming shortened V by 3 bases and J by 0 bases, and 15 bases separated the two germline ends. Germline assignment: CDR1 MGHRA and CDR2 YSYEKL. The CDR3 contains 16 residues. Written as DNA, the CDR3 is TGCGCCAGCAGCCAGGACCCACAGGCGGCCTCCTACGAGCAGTACTTC. Translation gives CASSQDPQAASYEQYF.

This sequence joins TRBV15 and TRBJ1-3; no definite D call. The CDR3 contains 14 residues. Germline lookup yields CDR1 LNHNV and CDR2 YYDKDF (reference sequence). V lost 3 bases to trimming and J lost 8 bases, with 14 bases between them. CDR3 residues: CATSSPNMGDTIYF. The CDR3 bases are TGTGCCACCAGCAGCCCCAATATGGGCGACACCATATATTTT. The whole variable domain, filled in from reference TRBV15 and TRBJ1-3, reads DAMVIQNPRYQVTQFGKPVTLSCSQTLNHNVMYWYQQKSSQAPKLLFHYYDKDFNNEADTPDNFQSRRPNTSFCFLDIRSPGLGDTAMYLCATSSPNMGDTIYFGEGSWLTVV.

The chain couples TRBV7-2 to TRBJ2-7; tentatively, D is TRBD1 (6 bases). The CDR3 totals 14 residues. Trimming cost V 4 bases and J 2 bases, with 12 bases left between them. Germline CDR1 and CDR2: SGHTA and FQGNSA. The CDR3 nucleotides read TGTGCCAGCAGCTGGCAGGGGCTTACCTACGAGCAGTACTTC. It codes for CASSWQGLTYEQYF.

The chain is built from TRBV6-5 and TRBJ2-2; D unresolved. Germline CDR1 MNHEY, CDR2 SVGAGI. Trimming stripped 2 bases from V and 8 bases from J, with 9 bases between. The CDR3 extends over 13 amino acids. CDR3 residues: CASSYQVRGELFF. For the CDR3, the DNA is TGTGCCAGCAGTTACCAAGTGAGGGGGGAGCTGTTTTTT.

This sequence joins TRBV7-9 and TRBJ2-1; possible D gene TRBD1, 5 bases. The length of the CDR3 is 15 residues. Germline V gene data show CDR1 as SEHNR and CDR2 as FQNEAQ (reference sequence). V was clipped by 7 bases and J by 0 bases, with 13 bases between them. CDR3 sequence: CASNGQGNSYNEQFF. The CDR3 DNA is TGTGCCAGCAACGGCCAGGGTAACTCCTACAATGAGCAGTTCTTC. The full variable domain, its missing parts supplied by reference TRBV7-9 and TRBJ2-1, is DTGVSQNPRHKITKRGQNVTFRCDPISEHNRLYWYRQTLGQGPEFLTYFQNEAQLEKSRLLSDRFSAERPKGSFSTLEIQRTEQGDSAMYLCASNGQGNSYNEQFFGPGTRLTVL.

The CDR3 region is CASSHGVHDEQFF. The CDR3 DNA follows: TGTGCCAGCAGCCACGGGGTCCATGATGAGCAGTTCTTC. The chain is built from TRBV7-8 and TRBJ2-1; D is possibly TRBD2 (5 bases). The germline V gene has CDR1 SGHVS and CDR2 FQNEAQ. The germline V and J ends were trimmed by 5 bases and 8 bases, with 13 bases remaining between them. The CDR3 is made up of 13 amino acids.

This clone was recorded once. Here the CDR3 DNA reads TGTGCCAGCAGCAAAGGGGGGGTCTATGGCTACACCTTC. Protein sequence: CASSKGGVYGYTF. This chain uses TRBV21-1 with TRBJ1-2. TRBV21-1 is marked as a pseudogene. The CDR3 has 13 amino acids.

The chain joins TRBV7-2 to TRBJ1-1; perhaps TRBD1 as D (5 bases). Trimming pared 5 bases from V and 11 bases from J, leaving 15 bases between. Germline-derived CDR1 and CDR2 are SGHTA and FQGNSA. This CDR3 has 12 amino acids. For the CDR3, the DNA is TGTGCCAGCAGCCCCCGGGGACTTGGGGCTTTCTTT. The encoded protein is CASSPRGLGAFF.

The chain links TRBV6-2 or TRBV6-3 to TRBJ2-1, with D hard to call. V was shortened by 2 bases and J by 8 bases, with 16 bases between the two germline ends. The CDR3 is made up of 15 amino acids. Germline V gene data show CDR1 as MNHEY and CDR2 as SVGEGT. The chain's CDR3 is CASSYQQVSVDEQFF. CDR3 bases: TGTGCCAGCAGTTACCAACAAGTCTCTGTGGATGAGCAGTTCTTC.

This clone was seen more than once but under ten times. V usage is TRBV5-4 and J usage is TRBJ2-7; maybe TRBD2 (7 bases). The CDR3 spans 15 residues. Germline lookup yields CDR1 SGHNT and CDR2 YYREEE (reference sequence). Trimming took off 4 bases at V and 4 bases at J, with 18 bases between the two ends. The CDR3: CASSRGAREGYEQYF. The CDR3 DNA reads TGTGCCAGCAGCCGGGGGGCACGGGAAGGGTACGAGCAGTACTTC.

This clone was found many times. The chain couples TRBV28 to TRBJ2-7; perhaps TRBD1 as D (6 bases). Trimming took off 6 bases at V and 4 bases at J, with 10 bases between the two ends. This CDR3 spans 12 amino acids. The germline CDR1 and CDR2 sequences are MDHEN and SYDVKM. The CDR3 DNA sequence: TGTGCCAGCAGGACTCAGGGGTACGAGCAGTACTTC. Translated: CASRTQGYEQYF. Full variable domain (outside the CDR3, taken from reference TRBV28 and TRBJ2-7): DVKVTQSSRYLVKRTGEKVFLECVQDMDHENMFWYRQDPGLGLRLIYFSYDVKMKEKGDIPEGYSVSREKKERFSLILESASTNQTSMYLCASRTQGYEQYFGPGTRLTVT.

This clone was observed a few times. V usage is TRBV18 and J usage is TRBJ2-1; 8 bases line up with TRBD2. J lost 9 bases, V lost 3 bases, and 10 bases had no gene match. Germline V lookup: CDR1 KGHSH, CDR2 LQKENI. The CDR3 is made up of 15 amino acids. In nucleotides, the CDR3 is TGTGCCAGCTCACCGGGACTAGTGCAGAGGGGTGAGCAGTTCTTC. Its translation is CASSPGLVQRGEQFF.

The chain carries TRBV4-3 and TRBJ2-3; 12 nucleotides align to TRBD2. The V and J ends lost 2 bases and 5 bases, in that order; junction bases with no gene match: 8. Germline CDR1 LGHNA, CDR2 YSLEER. The CDR3 sequence is 17 residues long. CDR3 protein: CASSQLKTSGSGDTQYF. DNA of the CDR3: TGCGCCAGCAGCCAACTGAAGACTAGCGGGAGTGGAGATACGCAGTATTTT.

This clone was counted only a few times. The chain has TRBV9 and TRBJ1-4; 9 bases match TRBD1. V lost 3 bases to trimming and J lost 6 bases; unmatched junction nucleotides: 6. Germline V gene data show CDR1 as SGDLS and CDR2 as YYNGEE. This CDR3 is built from 15 residues. In DNA form, the CDR3 reads TGTGCCAGCAGCGCACAGGGGGCGCAGGATGAAAAACTGTTTTTT. Amino acid sequence: CASSAQGAQDEKLFF.